One sample yielded the 30 T cell receptor beta chains listed below, sequenced in a study of response to subunit inactivated influenza vaccine. TCRdb re-derived calls from the RT-PCR reads in MiXCR, one entry per CDR3 protein. The sample comprises approximately 500,000 distinct CDR3 sequences, roughly 13% of which are singletons, and around 13% rests with the top ten. Here the sequenced sample was PBMCs from blood, taken roughly 47 days after vaccination. These receptors all stem from a man in his fifties or sixties who received an inactivated influenza vaccine.

The sample holds a few counts of this clonotype. V is TRBV5-1 and J is TRBJ1-2; 9 bases match TRBD1. This CDR3 comprises 15 residues. V was clipped by 0 bases and J by 2 bases; unmatched bases: 2. Germline V lookup: CDR1 SGHRS, CDR2 YFSETQ. The CDR3 nucleotides are TGCGCCAGCAGCTTGGAAGGGACAGGGAACTATGGCTACACCTTC. This encodes CASSLEGTGNYGYTF.

The chain is built from TRBV10-3 and TRBJ1-6; D is unresolved. The ends were cut back, 7 bases at V and 5 bases at J, with 12 bases in the middle. This CDR3 spans 14 amino acids. Germline CDR1 ENHRY, CDR2 SYGVKD. In nucleotides, the CDR3 is TGTGCCATCAAGGACGAGTGGAATAATTCACCCCTCCACTTT. As protein: CAIKDEWNNSPLHF.

V gene TRBV20-1 combines with J gene TRBJ2-3, with D tentatively TRBD1 (6 bases). CDR3 length equals 14 residues. V was pared by 6 bases and J by 2 bases, with 15 bases between. In germline, CDR1 is DFQATT, CDR2 SNEGSKA (reference sequence). The CDR3: CSAPGQRFTDTQYF. The CDR3 DNA is TGCAGTGCGCCCGGACAGCGCTTCACAGATACGCAGTATTTT.

The sample holds a few counts of this clonotype. The chain uses TRBV28 and TRBJ2-1, with a possible D match to TRBD1 (6 bases). V gave up 3 bases and J gave up 12 bases, with 9 bases separating them. This CDR3 comprises 11 residues. Germline assignment: CDR1 MDHEN and CDR2 SYDVKM. CDR3 loop: CASSFGTRQFF. CDR3 bases: TGTGCCAGCAGTTTCGGGACAAGGCAGTTCTTC. The full variable domain, with the rest looked up from reference TRBV28 and TRBJ2-1, is DVKVTQSSRYLVKRTGEKVFLECVQDMDHENMFWYRQDPGLGLRLIYFSYDVKMKEKGDIPEGYSVSREKKERFSLILESASTNQTSMYLCASSFGTRQFFGPGTRLTVL.

This clonotype was counted ten times or more. The V and J genes are TRBV12-3 or TRBV12-4 and TRBJ1-3, with D tentatively TRBD1 (5 bases). This CDR3 comprises 14 residues. V lost 6 bases, J lost 1 base, and 10 bases lay in between. The CDR3 loop reads CASSQTVSGNTIYF. The CDR3 nucleotides read TGTGCCAGCAGCCAGACAGTTTCTGGAAACACCATATATTTT.

This clonotype was seen a handful of times. The rearrangement links TRBV12-3 or TRBV12-4 to TRBJ2-3; D call uncertain. Between the trimmed V and J ends, which lost 6 bases and 0 bases, there was a span of 10 bases. The CDR3 sequence is 14 residues long. CDR3 loop: CASSRHLSTDTQYF. In nucleotides, the CDR3 is TGTGCCAGCAGCCGACACCTTAGCACAGATACGCAGTATTTT.

This clonotype was observed many times. V and J are TRBV12-3 or TRBV12-4 and TRBJ2-2, with 10 bases lining up with TRBD2. Trimming at V came to 6 bases and at J to 0 bases, leaving 16 bases not matched to a gene. The CDR3 extends over 20 amino acids. The CDR3 spells CASSPRDSGRAYANTGELFF. Written as DNA, the CDR3 is TGTGCCAGCAGCCCCCGGGACAGCGGGAGGGCCTACGCGAACACCGGGGAGCTGTTTTTT.

This rearrangement joins TRBV9 to TRBJ1-1; no reliable D call. The ends were cut back, 0 bases at V and 1 base at J, with 7 bases in the middle. The CDR3 loop spans 14 amino acids. Per germline, CDR1 SGDLS and CDR2 YYNGEE. The CDR3 sequence: CASSVGHANTEAFF. The DNA for the CDR3 is TGTGCCAGCAGCGTAGGACACGCGAACACTGAAGCTTTCTTT.

This clonotype appeared many times. The chain uses TRBV5-1 and TRBJ2-2; D ambiguous. The germline V and J ends were trimmed by 2 bases and 0 bases, with 5 bases remaining between them. CDR3 length equals 14 residues. Germline CDR1 SGHRS, CDR2 YFSETQ. CDR3 sequence reads: CASSFLANTGELFF. The CDR3, as DNA: TGCGCCAGCAGCTTTTTAGCGAACACCGGGGAGCTGTTTTTT.

Only a few counts were recorded for this clonotype. The chain employs TRBV10-3 and TRBJ1-1; the D is unclear. Trimming took 2 bases from V and 1 from J, leaving 8 bases between them. Germline V gene sequence: CDR1 ENHRY, CDR2 SYGVKD. This CDR3 is built from 14 residues. CDR3 region: CAISETPKNTEAFF. The CDR3 coding sequence is TGTGCCATCAGTGAGACACCCAAGAACACTGAAGCTTTCTTT.

This clonotype was seen many times. V is TRBV12-3 or TRBV12-4 and J is TRBJ2-1; the match to TRBD2 covers 9 bases. The length of the CDR3 is 15 residues. Unmatched junction bases numbered 7, after V lost 7 bases and J lost 3 bases. This CDR3 is CASMVRGGVYNEQFF. The CDR3 coding sequence is TGTGCCAGCATGGTGCGGGGGGGGGTCTACAATGAGCAGTTCTTC.

The chain has TRBV27 and TRBJ2-7; a weak D match, TRBD2 (5 bases). The CDR3 is made up of 14 amino acids. In germline, CDR1 is MNHEY, CDR2 SMNVEV (reference sequence). V gave up 2 bases and J gave up 6 bases, with 14 bases separating them. For the CDR3, the DNA is TGTGCCAGCAGTTTAACGGGATCAGGAGGCGAGCAGTACTTC. Encoded protein: CASSLTGSGGEQYF.

The rearrangement joins TRBV5-6 to TRBJ2-5; D not certain. The CDR3 has 12 residues. Germline CDR1 is SGHDT and CDR2 is YYEEEE. V was pared by 4 bases and J by 3 bases, with 7 bases between. CDR3: CASSPRKETQYF. As DNA, the CDR3 is TGTGCCAGCAGCCCTCGCAAAGAGACCCAGTACTTC.

The chain carries TRBV28 and TRBJ2-7, with 10 bases that match TRBD2. Trimming removed 6 bases from V and 5 bases from J; junction bases left unmatched: 7. The CDR3 has 14 residues. Germline CDR1 is MDHEN and CDR2 is SYDVKM. CDR3 bases: TGTGCCAGCAGCCAGCGGGGGGGAAGGAACGAGCAGTACTTC. Translated: CASSQRGGRNEQYF.

This clonotype was counted between two and nine times. The chain combines TRBV5-1 with TRBJ1-1; unclear D gene. The CDR3 extends over 13 amino acids. Germline CDR1 reads SGHRS; CDR2 reads YFSETQ. Trimming shortened V by 3 bases and J by 1 base, and 7 bases separated the two germline ends. CDR3 in DNA: TGCGCCAGCAGCTACGTCACGAACACTGAAGCTTTCTTT. The encoded protein is CASSYVTNTEAFF.

Only a few counts were recorded for this clonotype. The chain has TRBV20-1 and TRBJ1-2, with D perhaps TRBD1 (5 bases). Germline CDR1 DFQATT, CDR2 SNEGSKA (reference sequence). V lost 3 bases and J 10 bases, leaving 12 bases between the germline ends. The CDR3 covers 11 residues. CDR3 nucleotide sequence: TGCAGTGCTAGTACACAGGTCGACTACACCTTC. Translated, it gives CSASTQVDYTF.

The rearrangement joins TRBV10-3 to TRBJ2-3; D might be TRBD1 or TRBD2, each matching 5 bases. Per germline, CDR1 ENHRY and CDR2 SYGVKD. The CDR3 is made up of 15 amino acids. V dropped 2 bases and J dropped 3 bases, with 12 bases sitting between them. This chain's CDR3 is CAISEGTRGTDTQYF. The CDR3 DNA sequence: TGTGCCATCAGTGAGGGGACGAGAGGGACAGATACGCAGTATTTT.

The table lists this clonotype with a few counts. The CDR3, as DNA: TGCAGTGCTAGAGTACTGGCGGTTGATAAACTGTTTTTT. This encodes CSARVLAVDKLFF. J is TRBJ1-4 and V is TRBV20-1; D gene unclear. The V and J ends lost 1 base and 11 bases respectively, with 14 bases between them. CDR1 is DFQATT and CDR2 is SNEGSKA in the germline V gene (reference sequence). The CDR3 runs to 13 residues.

This clonotype was seen a handful of times. The rearrangement joins TRBV5-1 to TRBJ2-2; D call uncertain. Trimming cost V 0 bases and J 0 bases, with 6 bases left between them. Germline V lookup: CDR1 SGHRS, CDR2 YFSETQ. The CDR3 sequence is 15 residues long. The CDR3 here is CASSLGKPNTGELFF. As DNA, the CDR3 is TGCGCCAGCAGCTTGGGCAAACCGAACACCGGGGAGCTGTTTTTT.

This clonotype was seen only a few times. This sequence joins TRBV6-5 and TRBJ2-1; D gene ambiguous. The CDR3 runs to 16 residues. V lost 3 bases and J 9 bases, leaving 21 bases between the germline ends. Germline V gene data show CDR1 as MNHEY and CDR2 as SVGAGI. The CDR3 loop is CASSYHRIRVLGEQFF. In DNA form, the CDR3 reads TGTGCCAGCAGTTATCATCGAATACGGGTTTTGGGTGAGCAGTTCTTC.

The rearrangement links TRBV5-1 to TRBJ2-7; weak D call: TRBD1 (5 bases). From germline, CDR1 is SGHRS and CDR2 YFSETQ. CDR3 size: 15 residues. The V end lost 0 bases, the J end lost 6 bases, and 16 bases lay between the germline ends. The CDR3 here is CASSLEQPGSGEQYF. The CDR3 DNA is TGCGCCAGCAGCTTGGAGCAGCCAGGGTCTGGCGAGCAGTACTTC. Complete variable domain (other parts from reference TRBV5-1 and TRBJ2-7): KAGVTQTPRYLIKTRGQQVTLSCSPISGHRSVSWYQQTPGQGLQFLFEYFSETQRNKGNFPGRFSGRQFSNSRSEMNVSTLELGDSALYLCASSLEQPGSGEQYFGPGTRLTVT.

Many counts were recorded for this clonotype. The rearrangement links TRBV7-2 to TRBJ2-1; D uncertain. The CDR3 has 15 residues. Germline V gives CDR1 SGHTA, CDR2 FQGNSA. Trimming removed 2 bases from V and 4 bases from J, with 12 bases in between. The CDR3, as DNA: TGTGCCAGCAGCTTAAATGAGGCCGGGTACAATGAGCAGTTCTTC. It is translated as CASSLNEAGYNEQFF.

This clonotype came up a few times. The V call is TRBV27, the J call TRBJ2-3; unclear D gene. Germline loops: CDR1 MNHEY, CDR2 SMNVEV (reference sequence). Trimming removed 5 bases from V and 0 bases from J, with 9 bases in between. This CDR3 region has 14 residues. The CDR3 sequence is CASSILYSTDTQYF. The CDR3 nucleotides are TGTGCCAGCAGTATCCTCTACAGCACAGATACGCAGTATTTT.

This clonotype was seen a few times. The chain recombines TRBV20-1 with TRBJ1-5; D might be TRBD1 (6 bases). The CDR3 length is 15 residues. The germline V gene encodes CDR1 DFQATT and CDR2 SNEGSKA (reference sequence). V was cut by 6 bases and J by 4 bases, with 19 bases left in between. CDR3 sequence: CSASATGGRNQPQHF. The CDR3, as DNA: TGCAGTGCCTCCGCTACTGGGGGGCGAAATCAGCCCCAGCATTTT.

This clonotype has only a few counts. The chain links TRBV7-9 to TRBJ2-3; no clear D gene. CDR3 length: 15 residues. Trimming took off 2 bases at V and 0 bases at J, with 9 bases between the two ends. The germline V gene encodes CDR1 SEHNR and CDR2 FQNEAQ (reference sequence). CDR3 sequence: CASSLHLSSTDTQYF. In nucleotides, the CDR3 is TGTGCCAGCAGCTTACATCTCTCTAGCACAGATACGCAGTATTTT.

This clonotype was detected a few times. The chain has TRBV10-3 and TRBJ1-1; TRBD1 is a possible D gene (5 bases). Germline CDR1 and CDR2: ENHRY and SYGVKD. There are 15 residues in the CDR3. V lost 2 bases and J lost 5, with 15 bases in between. The CDR3 sequence is CAISEPRGPGTEAFF. The CDR3 DNA reads TGTGCCATCAGTGAGCCTCGGGGCCCTGGGACTGAAGCTTTCTTT.

The chain recombines TRBV12-3 or TRBV12-4 with TRBJ2-1; the D gene is possibly TRBD2 (5 bases). There are 16 residues in the CDR3. Trimming removed 6 bases from V and 3 bases from J, with 18 bases in between. The CDR3 is CASSRSSVGVYNEQFF. The CDR3 nucleotides read TGTGCCAGCAGCCGTAGCTCAGTCGGGGTCTACAATGAGCAGTTCTTC.

This clonotype was observed a handful of times. This rearrangement joins TRBV10-3 to TRBJ2-3; 9 bases agree with TRBD2. This CDR3 region has 19 residues. The germline V gene has CDR1 ENHRY and CDR2 SYGVKD. V gave up 6 bases and J gave up 5 bases; unmatched junction bases: 21. The CDR3 loop is CAIRRGVSGRLSFLDTQYF. Here the CDR3 DNA reads TGTGCCATCAGGAGAGGGGTCAGCGGGAGGTTATCTTTCTTAGATACGCAGTATTTT.

For this clonotype: A much larger clone sits a single nucleotide away, making a read error possible. The V gene is TRBV20-1, the J gene TRBJ2-1, with D perhaps TRBD2 (6 bases). The CDR3 is 17 residues long. From germline, CDR1 is DFQATT and CDR2 SNEGSKA (reference sequence). CDR3 amino acids: CCASRPRDGRTYNEQFF. CDR3 nucleotides: TGCTGTGCTAGCCGTCCTAGGGACGGGAGAACCTACAATGAGCAGTTCTTC.

In this sample, this clonotype turned up many times. V usage is TRBV18 and J usage is TRBJ1-1; D is perhaps TRBD1 (6 bases). The germline CDR1 and CDR2 sequences are KGHSH and LQKENI. With 6 bases removed from V and 1 base from J, the gap between germline ends came to 12 bases. This CDR3 region has 14 residues. The CDR3 bases are TGTGCCAGCTCGCGTCAGGGGTCGAACACTGAAGCTTTCTTT. The encoded protein is CASSRQGSNTEAFF.